The rows below give T cell receptor beta chains drawn from one sample of a study of T cells in Graves' hyperthyroidism and ophthalmopathy. TCRdb re-derived calls from the multiplex PCR reads in MiXCR, one entry per CDR3 protein. The table lists hundreds of thousands of distinct CDR3 sequences, 35% to 40% of them singletons. Sequencing used blood. These receptors all come from a man aged 18-30 years with Graves' hyperthyroidism. CDR3s include the opening cysteine and the closing phenylalanine or tryptophan. Each record gives: D gene, clone size, J gene, V gene, CDR3 protein, CDR3 DNA. The D gene is left open where the match is weak. Size tells how often a clone was seen (once, few, many) or the class of an expanded clone, and some rows leave it out.

.	.	TRBJ1-2	TRBV11-2	CASSSTGRAYGYTF	TGTGCCAGCAGCTCCACAGGCCGAGCCTATGGCTACACCTTC
.	few	TRBJ2-7	TRBV7-2	CASSLRVLWDGYEQYF	TGTGCCAGCAGCTTAAGGGTTCTATGGGACGGCTACGAGCAGTACTTC
.	.	TRBJ2-5	TRBV20-1	CSAIWLQETQYF	TGCAGTGCTATCTGGCTACAAGAGACCCAGTACTTC
.	many	TRBJ2-3	TRBV7-9	CASSLASSDTQYF	TGTGCCAGCAGCTTAGCGTCGTCGGATACGCAGTATTTT
.	few	TRBJ2-2	TRBV2	CASSELGGLGTGELFF	TGTGCCAGCAGTGAATTGGGGGGGCTGGGCACCGGGGAGCTGTTTTTT
.	many	TRBJ1-6	TRBV14	CASSRTGWDSPLHF	TGTGCCAGCAGCCGTACAGGCTGGGATTCACCCCTCCACTTT
.	.	TRBJ1-1	TRBV15	CATSRDRGPNTEAFF	TGTGCCACCAGCAGAGATCGGGGGCCGAACACTGAAGCTTTCTTT
.	.	TRBJ1-1	TRBV20-1	CSARDGLNTEAFF	TGCAGTGCTAGAGATGGGTTGAACACTGAAGCTTTCTTT
.	many	TRBJ1-1	TRBV29-1	CSVVRQGRNTEAFF	TGCAGCGTTGTTCGGCAGGGGAGGAACACTGAAGCTTTCTTT
.	.	TRBJ1-4	TRBV9	CASSPALELRLGEKLFF	TGTGCCAGCAGCCCAGCCCTGGAGCTAAGGTTGGGTGAAAAACTGTTTTTT
TRBD1	.	TRBJ1-2	TRBV29-1	CCVVQTGYYGYTF	TGCTGCGTTGTCCAGACAGGGTACTATGGCTACACCTTC
.	.	TRBJ1-3	TRBV14	CASSQEETDVSGNTIYF	TGTGCCAGCAGCCAAGAAGAAACGGATGTCTCTGGAAACACCATATATTTT
.	.	TRBJ2-2	TRBV10-3	CASTRVTGELFF	TGTGCCAGCACGAGGGTAACCGGGGAGCTGTTTTTT
TRBD1	.	TRBJ1-5	TRBV19	CASSIGWDSRYSNQPQHF	TGTGCCAGTAGTATCGGTTGGGACAGCCGCTATAGCAATCAGCCCCAGCATTTT
TRBD2	.	TRBJ2-7	TRBV29-1	CSVATGLGAEQYF	TGCAGCGTCGCTACGGGACTAGGTGCCGAGCAGTACTTC
.	many	TRBJ1-2	TRBV5-6	CASRAGQKYGYTF	TGTGCCAGCAGGGCGGGACAAAAATATGGCTACACCTTC